Listed here is a single TCR beta chain. One end of the junction varies from germline; a read error may be responsible. This specimen belongs to a study of metastatic and nonmetastatic thyroid tumors. Looking at the study overall: Patients with malignant and benign thyroid disease provided blood and tumor or nodule tissue, whose repertoires were compared.

MiXCR was used by TCRdb to re-call the PCR reads. This sample carries under 30,000 clones, roughly 15% of them seen once, and the ten largest clones take 15% to 19%. Nobody among the patients had been given any treatment before thyroid surgery. The sequence derives from a male donor with papillary thyroid cancer or a benign thyroid nodule (not recorded which). Some clones in this sample may be carry-over from other donors' samples. Sequenced: blood.

The CDR3 is CSSSESAGRQPQHF. DNA of the CDR3: TGTTCCAGCAGTGAATCCGCAGGTCGTCAGCCCCAGCATTTT. The rearrangement links TRBV25-1 to TRBJ1-5, with no clear D. The CDR3 extends over 14 amino acids. Germline assignment: CDR1 MGHDK and CDR2 SYGVNS.